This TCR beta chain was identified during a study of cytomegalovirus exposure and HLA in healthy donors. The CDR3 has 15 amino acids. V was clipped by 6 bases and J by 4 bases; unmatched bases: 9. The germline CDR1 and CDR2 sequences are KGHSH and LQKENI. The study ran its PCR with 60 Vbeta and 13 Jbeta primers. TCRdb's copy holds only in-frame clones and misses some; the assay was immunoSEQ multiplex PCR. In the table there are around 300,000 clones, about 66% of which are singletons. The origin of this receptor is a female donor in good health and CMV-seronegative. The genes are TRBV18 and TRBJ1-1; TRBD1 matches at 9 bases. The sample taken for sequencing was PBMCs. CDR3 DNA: TGTGCCAGCTCGCCGGGACAGGGTGAGGGCACTGAAGCTTTCTTT. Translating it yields CASSPGQGEGTEAFF. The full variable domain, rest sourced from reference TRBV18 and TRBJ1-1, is NAGVMQNPRHLVRRRGQEARLRCSPMKGHSHVYWYRQLPEEGLKFMVYLQKENIIDESGMPKERFSAEFPKEGPSILRIQQVVRGDSAAYFCASSPGQGEGTEAFFGQGTRLTVV.